Listed below are T cell receptor beta chains from one sample, sequenced in a study of T cell responses to AZD1222 COVID-19 vaccine. Profiled with immunoSEQ multiplex PCR; TCRdb holds only in-frame clones, not every one. The sample includes about 85,000 clones, 89% seen only once; the top ten take approximately 2.1%. This specimen consisted of peripheral blood, obtained on day 0 of AZD1222 vaccination. The source is an adult in good health. Both conserved end residues are part of each CDR3. A D gene is named only where the DNA matches it firmly. A clone size is listed for some rows: how often the clone was seen (once, few, many), or a class if it is expanded.

size: NA
J: TRBJ1-6
D: NA
V: TRBV19
CDR3: CASSIERNSPLHF
DNA: TGTGCCAGTAGTATAGAGAGGAATTCACCCCTCCACTTT

size: NA
J: TRBJ2-7
D: NA
V: TRBV11-2
CDR3: CASSRSYEQYF
DNA: TGTGCCAGCAGCCGCTCCTACGAGCAGTACTTC

size: NA
J: TRBJ2-3
D: TRBD2
V: TRBV6-5
CDR3: CASRQSSGGTDTQYF
DNA: TGTGCCAGCAGACAATCTAGCGGGGGTACAGATACGCAGTATTTT

size: NA
J: TRBJ1-2
D: NA
V: TRBV2
CDR3: CASSEVSYGYTF
DNA: TGTGCCAGCAGTGAAGTAAGCTATGGCTACACCTTC

size: NA
J: TRBJ1-1
D: TRBD1
V: TRBV5-4
CDR3: CASSRDSTNTEAFF
DNA: TGTGCCAGCAGTCGGGACAGCACGAACACTGAAGCTTTCTTT

size: NA
J: TRBJ1-1
D: NA
V: TRBV3-1/TRBV3-2
CDR3: CASSQGQQATEAFF
DNA: TGTGCCAGCAGCCAAGGACAGCAGGCCACTGAAGCTTTCTTT

size: NA
J: TRBJ1-6
D: TRBD1
V: TRBV7-2
CDR3: CASSSPTGGSPLHF
DNA: TGTGCCAGCAGCTCCCCGACAGGGGGTTCACCCCTCCACTTT

size: once
J: TRBJ2-5
D: NA
V: TRBV30
CDR3: CAWSVNSMETQYF
DNA: TGTGCCTGGAGTGTAAACAGTATGGAGACCCAGTACTTC

size: NA
J: TRBJ2-1
D: NA
V: TRBV29-1
CDR3: CSVPRAGGLFNEQFF
DNA: TGCAGCGTCCCGAGGGCAGGGGGGTTGTTCAATGAGCAGTTCTTC

size: NA
J: TRBJ1-6
D: NA
V: TRBV5-1
CDR3: CASSSGGRGNSPLHF
DNA: TGCGCCAGCAGCTCTGGCGGCAGGGGTAATTCACCCCTCCACTTT

size: NA
J: TRBJ1-5
D: TRBD1
V: TRBV28
CDR3: CASRPSGTGGNQPQHF
DNA: TGTGCCAGCAGACCGTCCGGGACAGGGGGCAACCAGCCCCAGCATTTT

size: NA
J: TRBJ1-1
D: NA
V: TRBV14
CDR3: CASSIGRNTEAFF
DNA: TGTGCCAGCAGTATTGGGAGGAACACTGAAGCTTTCTTT

size: NA
J: TRBJ2-5
D: NA
V: TRBV27
CDR3: CASSWREGLVETQYF
DNA: TGTGCCAGCAGTTGGCGAGAGGGCCTAGTTGAGACCCAGTACTTC

size: once
J: TRBJ1-1
D: TRBD1
V: TRBV5-1
CDR3: CASSWGQPNTEAFF
DNA: TGCGCCAGCAGCTGGGGACAGCCGAACACTGAAGCTTTCTTT

size: NA
J: TRBJ2-1
D: TRBD2
V: TRBV7-9
CDR3: CASSLVAGGGNEQFF
DNA: TGTGCCAGCAGCTTAGTAGCGGGGGGAGGCAATGAGCAGTTCTTC

size: once
J: TRBJ2-7
D: NA
V: TRBV6-2/TRBV6-3
CDR3: CASSPLAQKSYEQYF
DNA: TGTGCCAGCAGTCCATTAGCGCAAAAGTCCTACGAGCAGTACTTC

size: NA
J: TRBJ2-3
D: NA
V: TRBV5-5
CDR3: CASNLAPDDQSEPSTDTQYF
DNA: TGTGCCAGCAACTTGGCCCCGGATGATCAGAGTGAGCCTAGCACAGATACGCAGTATTTT